This T cell receptor beta chain was captured in a study of breast tumors, draining lymph nodes, adjacent tissues listed by TCRdb under 2016. Study-wide context: Breast cancer patients provided tumor, adjacent nontumor tissue and axillary lymph nodes, and the study compared the TCR beta repertoires across these three sources. In human breast cancer, the study set out to evaluate how tumor, surrounding tissue and draining lymph node repertoires relate to one another and whether T cells may move between these sites.

TCRdb records Illumina HiSeq 2000 as the sequencer. TCR beta chain libraries were generated by multiplex PCR amplification. The amplified TCR beta chain products were analyzed by high-throughput sequencing. The raw public reads went through TCRdb reprocessing: fastp at Q25, MiXCR clone calling, in-frame beta chains kept. For every CDR3 protein sequence, its rows merge into one entry that carries the most common genes and DNA. In all, the sample holds around 190,000 distinct CDR3 sequences, and 30% to 35% of those were seen once. The ten largest clones take up 4% to 5.5% of the sample. Regarding this clonotype: Its antigen specificity is not known. The input lacks base qualities; no much larger clone sits a single base away.

Lymph node samples came from the axillary draining lymph nodes of breast cancer patients. The investigation overall reported the following: A scenario in which most tumor T cells derive from the lymph node and then expand within tumor tissue was judged to be consistent with the data. Tumor and nontumor tissue repertoires were found to be significantly more similar in luminal-like than in basal-like breast cancer. T-cell repertoire diversity in tumors was found to be lower than in lymph nodes but higher than in nontumor tissue, and preferential V and J gene usage was observed. The conclusion that tumor T cells originate in lymph nodes was presented as consistent with a hypothesis rather than as directly demonstrated.

V loses 1 base of germline sequence and J loses 7 bases, and the interval between the two ends is 17 bases. Its CDR3 holds 16 amino acids, cysteine through phenylalanine. The only DNA kept is the CDR3, 48 bases in frame from the first base. From a lookup of the germline V gene, CDR1 and CDR2 are LGHNA and YNFKEQ. The clonotype comes from a female donor with breast cancer. Some clones in this sample may be carry-over from other donors' samples. Recombination joined TRBV4-2 with TRBJ1-3; 5 matching bases give a weak D call of TRBD1. The sequenced sample was axillary lymph node tissue. The DNA sequence is TGTGCCAGCAGCCAAGTATCGTTGGGGGGAAGCAACACCATATATTTT. Translated, it reads CASSQVSLGGSNTIYF.